This is a list of T cell receptor beta chains from one sample in a study of blood T cell repertoires in COVID-19. This table comes from immunoSEQ multiplex PCR, and its TCRdb copy is limited to in-frame clones, with some not included. The sample has 300,000 to 350,000 clones; nearly 90% are singletons. Sequencing used PBMCs or T cells enriched from blood (not recorded which). The receptors derive from a woman in her 30s who had recovered from COVID-19. The CDR3 runs from the conserved cysteine through the conserved F or W. Each record gives: J gene, V gene, CDR3 length, D gene, CDR3 protein. D genes are given only for firm matches.

TRBJ1-1 TRBV7-2 17 . CASSLVVGRGANTEAFF
TRBJ1-1 TRBV10-3 18 TRBD1 CAITQNQGTGGENTEAFF
TRBJ2-1 TRBV7-9 18 TRBD2 CASSLPPRLAGNYNEQFF
TRBJ2-1 TRBV7-2 16 TRBD2 CASSLAAGGPGNEQFF
TRBJ2-1 TRBV5-1 17 TRBD2 CASSVDHSGSSYNEQFF
TRBJ1-4 TRBV10-2 14 TRBD1 CASRETGANEKLFF
TRBJ2-3 TRBV5-1 15 . CASSLDAQPRDTQYF
TRBJ2-7 TRBV10-3 16 TRBD2 CAISESGSGGVYEQYF
TRBJ2-7 TRBV10-3 13 TRBD1 CAAGTGGTYEQYF
TRBJ1-5 TRBV5-1 14 . CASSLGGLDQPQHF
TRBJ2-1 TRBV10-3 15 . CAISMVSTAHNEQFF
TRBJ2-7 TRBV9 14 . CASSVEGEGDEQYF
TRBJ1-1 TRBV19 12 . CASSIWGLGSFF
TRBJ1-2 TRBV5-4 16 TRBD1 CASSRQTGADNYGYTF
TRBJ2-2 TRBV28 15 . CASLRRRAWTGELFF
TRBJ1-5 TRBV21-1 12 . CASSIMRQPQHF
TRBJ1-1 TRBV7-3 13 . CASRRQADTEAFF
TRBJ2-7 TRBV7-9 16 . CASSLLGLASTYEQYF
TRBJ2-3 TRBV30 15 TRBD2 CAWSRLAASTDTQYF
TRBJ1-2 TRBV5-6 14 TRBD1 CASSLGTGFNGYTF
TRBJ1-2 TRBV20-1 11 . CSAETVGGYTF
TRBJ1-2 TRBV2 15 TRBD1 CASSEAGGTGRGYTF
TRBJ1-4 TRBV4-1 12 . CASSQEIGGLFF
TRBJ2-3 TRBV30 15 TRBD2 CAWSLSGTPWGTQYF
TRBJ2-3 TRBV4-1 16 TRBD2 CASSRLLAGLADTQYF
TRBJ2-7 TRBV4-3 16 TRBD1 CASSHSTGGVIYEQYF
TRBJ1-6 TRBV6-2/TRBV6-3 15 TRBD1 CASSPLQGANSPLHF
TRBJ2-2 TRBV30 17 TRBD1 CAWSGVGRDSGTGELFF
TRBJ1-1 TRBV24-1 13 . CATRDSVNTEAFF
TRBJ1-1 TRBV6-1 13 . CASSEQGFTEAFF
TRBJ2-1 TRBV4-1 13 . CASSEILRNEQFF
TRBJ2-1 TRBV5-1 12 TRBD2 CASLAGNNEQFF
TRBJ2-1 TRBV4-3 16 TRBD2 CASSHLLADLYNEQFF
TRBJ2-7 TRBV5-5 15 TRBD2 CASSRGTSGGYEQYF
TRBJ2-1 TRBV19 16 . CASSIGRTGRYNEQFF
TRBJ2-6 TRBV10-3 15 . CAISPEGAGANVLTF
TRBJ1-1 TRBV10-2 13 . CASSVDDSTEAFF
TRBJ1-2 TRBV6-5 15 TRBD1 CASSYSPGTDYGYTF
TRBJ2-2 TRBV5-1 15 TRBD2 CASSLLAGDTGELFF
TRBJ2-7 TRBV19 18 TRBD2 CASSIHDLGTSGSYEQYF
TRBJ2-7 TRBV7-9 14 TRBD1 CASSFRDRAYEQYF
TRBJ1-6 TRBV5-5 15 . CASSLGPGGNSPLHF
TRBJ2-1 TRBV7-9 15 . CASSPTRGLYNEQFF
TRBJ2-2 TRBV25-1 15 TRBD2 CASSAGVFRTGELFF
TRBJ1-1 TRBV10-3 15 . CAISGGGRLTPEAFF
TRBJ1-5 TRBV10-3 13 . CATRWQDNQPQHF
TRBJ2-1 TRBV29-1 12 . CSVETGYNEQFF
TRBJ2-7 TRBV20-1 16 TRBD2 CSASPFGLAGSGEQYF
TRBJ2-4 TRBV28 14 TRBD1 CASSSGTGGMAWYF
TRBJ1-2 TRBV6-5 15 . CATAPISFSNYGYTF
TRBJ2-1 TRBV7-8 16 . CASSIRQESSYNEQFF
TRBJ1-6 TRBV18 18 . CASSPLRLDRSYNSPLHF
TRBJ1-6 TRBV27 17 . CASTTLPPTGPNSPLHF
TRBJ1-2 TRBV3-1/TRBV3-2 12 . CASSLQGNGYTF
TRBJ1-5 TRBV3-1/TRBV3-2 15 . CASSQDTVSNQPQHF